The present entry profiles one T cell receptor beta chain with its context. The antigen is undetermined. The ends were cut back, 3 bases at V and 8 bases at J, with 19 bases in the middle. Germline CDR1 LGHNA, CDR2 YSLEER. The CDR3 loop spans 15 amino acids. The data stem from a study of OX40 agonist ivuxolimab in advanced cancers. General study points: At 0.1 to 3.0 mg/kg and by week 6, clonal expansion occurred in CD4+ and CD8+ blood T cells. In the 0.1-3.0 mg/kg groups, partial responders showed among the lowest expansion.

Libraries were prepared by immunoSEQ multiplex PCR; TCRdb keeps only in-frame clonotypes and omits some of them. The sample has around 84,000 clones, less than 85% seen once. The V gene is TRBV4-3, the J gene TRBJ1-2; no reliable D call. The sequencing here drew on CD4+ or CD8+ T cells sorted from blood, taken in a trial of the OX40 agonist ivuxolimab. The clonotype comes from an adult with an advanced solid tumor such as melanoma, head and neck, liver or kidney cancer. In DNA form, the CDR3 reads TGCGCCAGCAGCCACCCGTCTAATGGGGTTTCCGGCTACACCTTC. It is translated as CASSHPSNGVSGYTF.